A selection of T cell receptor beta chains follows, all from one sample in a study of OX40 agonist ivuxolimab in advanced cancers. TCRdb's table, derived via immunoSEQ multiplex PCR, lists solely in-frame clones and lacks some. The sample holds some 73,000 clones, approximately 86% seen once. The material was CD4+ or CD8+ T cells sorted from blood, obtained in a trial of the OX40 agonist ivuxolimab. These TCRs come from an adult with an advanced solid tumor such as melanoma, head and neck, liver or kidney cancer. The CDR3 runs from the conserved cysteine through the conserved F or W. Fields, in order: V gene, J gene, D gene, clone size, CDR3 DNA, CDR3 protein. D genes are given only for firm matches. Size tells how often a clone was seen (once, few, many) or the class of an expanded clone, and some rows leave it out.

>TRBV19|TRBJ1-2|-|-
TGTGCCAGTAGTAAAACTCGACAGTCTAACTATGGCTACACCTTC
CASSKTRQSNYGYTF
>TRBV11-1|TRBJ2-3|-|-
TGTGCCAGCAGTTCTCCGGGACAAGCAGATACGCAGTATTTT
CASSSPGQADTQYF
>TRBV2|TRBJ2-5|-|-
TGTGCCAGCAGTGATGGGTCGGGATCCCAAGAGACCCAGTACTTC
CASSDGSGSQETQYF
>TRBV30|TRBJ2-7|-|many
TGTGCCTGGAGTGTAAGGGGTTTCCGGGCAGCCGGGTCCTACGAGCAGTACTTC
CAWSVRGFRAAGSYEQYF
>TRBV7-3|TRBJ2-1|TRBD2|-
TGTGCCAGCAGCTTAAGAAGAATGGGCGGGAGAGCCTACAATGAGCAGTTCTTC
CASSLRRMGGRAYNEQFF
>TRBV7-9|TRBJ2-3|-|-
TGTGCCAGCAGCTTAGGATACAGCACAGATACGCAGTATTTT
CASSLGYSTDTQYF
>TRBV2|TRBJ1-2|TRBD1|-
TGTGCCAGCAGCTGGGGACAGAGCTATGGCTACACCTTC
CASSWGQSYGYTF
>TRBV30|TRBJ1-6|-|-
TGTGCCTGGAATTCGATGGGTAATTCACCCCTCCACTTT
CAWNSMGNSPLHF
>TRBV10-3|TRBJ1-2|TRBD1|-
TGTGCCATCAGTGATGCGGACAGGGGCTCAGCTAACTATGGCTACACCTTC
CAISDADRGSANYGYTF
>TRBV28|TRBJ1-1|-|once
TGTGCCAGCAGTTCCCCGACAACTGAAGCTTTCTTT
CASSSPTTEAFF
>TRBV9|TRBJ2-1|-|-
TGTGCCAGCAGCGTAGGTGTAGCCAATGAGCAGTTCTTC
CASSVGVANEQFF
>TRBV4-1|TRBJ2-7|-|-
TGCGCCAGCAGCCGCACGCATCAGGGAGCTTCTTACGAGCAGTACTTC
CASSRTHQGASYEQYF
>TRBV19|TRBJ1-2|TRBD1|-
TGTGCCAGTAGTATAGACGTCACCGGGACAGCAGTCGGTAGCGGCTACACCTTC
CASSIDVTGTAVGSGYTF
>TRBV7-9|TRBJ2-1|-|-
TGTGCCAGCAGCTTAGCGACAGTCAATGAGCAGTTCTTC
CASSLATVNEQFF
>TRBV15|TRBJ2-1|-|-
TGTGCCACCAGCAAGACAGGAACCTACAATGAGCAGTTCTTC
CATSKTGTYNEQFF
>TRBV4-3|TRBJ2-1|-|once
TGCGCCAGCAGCCAAGAATGGGCCGGGGGACACAATGAGCAGTTCTTC
CASSQEWAGGHNEQFF
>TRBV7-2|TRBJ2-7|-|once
TGTGCCAGCAGCTTAGGCCTTTCGTACGAGCAGTACTTC
CASSLGLSYEQYF
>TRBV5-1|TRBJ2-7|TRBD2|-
TGCGCCAGCAGCTTGAGACCCGGAGGGGGACTAGCGGGAGGGATCCACGAGCAGTACTTC
CASSLRPGGGLAGGIHEQYF
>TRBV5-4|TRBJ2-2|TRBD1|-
TGTGCCAGCAGCTTAAGACAGGGGACTTTTCCCGGGGAGCTGTTTTTT
CASSLRQGTFPGELFF
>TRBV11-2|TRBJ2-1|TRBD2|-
TGTGCCAGCAACAGCGGACTAGCGGGGGCCCAACAGCAGTTCTTC
CASNSGLAGAQQQFF
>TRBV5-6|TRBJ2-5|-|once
TGTGCCAGCAGCTTTGGACAGCTCCTTCAAGAGACCCAGTACTTC
CASSFGQLLQETQYF
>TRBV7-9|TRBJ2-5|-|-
TGTGCCAGCAGCTTAGGGGGCGCCCTAGAGACCCAGTACTTC
CASSLGGALETQYF
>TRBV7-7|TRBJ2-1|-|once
TGTGCCAGCAGCTTAGCAGGGGGATATGAGCAGTTCTTC
CASSLAGGYEQFF
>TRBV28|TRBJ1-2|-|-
TGTGCCAGCAGTTTGGGGCTGGCGGGTAACTATGGCTACACCTTC
CASSLGLAGNYGYTF
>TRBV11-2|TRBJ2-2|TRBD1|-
TGTGCCAGCAGCGAGAGGCAGGGGGCTACCGGGGAGCTGTTTTTT
CASSERQGATGELFF
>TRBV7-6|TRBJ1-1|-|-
TGTGCCAGCAGCTTCGGCAGAAACACTGAAGCTTTCTTT
CASSFGRNTEAFF
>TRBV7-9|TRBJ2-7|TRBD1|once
TGTGCCAGCACCAGCTTTGGATTCCGGGACAGGGGGCTCTACGAGCAGTACTTC
CASTSFGFRDRGLYEQYF
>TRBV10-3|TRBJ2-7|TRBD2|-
TGTGCCCTCCGACGGGGGGACGGCGAGCAGTACTTC
CALRRGDGEQYF
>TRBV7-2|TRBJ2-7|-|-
TGTGCCAGCAGCTTAGTCGGACTCTTCACCGAGCAGTACTTC
CASSLVGLFTEQYF
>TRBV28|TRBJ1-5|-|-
TGTGCCAGCAGACCCATTCCTGAGCAGCCCCAGCATTTT
CASRPIPEQPQHF
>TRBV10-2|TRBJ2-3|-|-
TGCGCCAGCAGTGAACAGGGAGATACGCAGTATTTT
CASSEQGDTQYF
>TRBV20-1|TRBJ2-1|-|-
TGCAGTGCTAGAGTTAATGTTGAGCAGTTCTTC
CSARVNVEQFF
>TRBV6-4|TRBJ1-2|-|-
TGTGCCAGCAGTGACTCCTTCAGGTCCATTGGGGGCTACACCTTC
CASSDSFRSIGGYTF
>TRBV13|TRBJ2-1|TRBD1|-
TGTGCCAGCAGCTTAGGCAGGGGGCATGAGCAGTTCTTC
CASSLGRGHEQFF
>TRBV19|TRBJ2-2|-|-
TGTGCCAGTACCCCCTGGGGCAGGGAGTTGGCCGGGGAGCTGTTTTTT
CASTPWGRELAGELFF
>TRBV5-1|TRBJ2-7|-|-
TGCGCCAGCAGCACCGGACCGACATCCTACGAGCAGTACTTC
CASSTGPTSYEQYF
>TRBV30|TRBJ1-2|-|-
TGTGCCTGGAGTGTACTAGGGACTTCGAGGCGGGGCTACACCTTC
CAWSVLGTSRRGYTF
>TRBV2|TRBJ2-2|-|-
TGTGCCAGCATCTCCTTGGGCGGCACCGGGGAGCTGTTTTTT
CASISLGGTGELFF
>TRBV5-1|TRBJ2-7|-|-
TGCGCCAGCAGCTTGAAGAGGGATACCTCCTACGAGCAGTACTTC
CASSLKRDTSYEQYF
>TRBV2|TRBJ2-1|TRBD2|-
TGTGCCAGCAGTGAACTGGGCCTAGCGGATTACAATGAGCAGTTCTTC
CASSELGLADYNEQFF
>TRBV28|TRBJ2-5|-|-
TGTGCCAGCAGACTGGACACCCAAGAGACCCAGTACTTC
CASRLDTQETQYF
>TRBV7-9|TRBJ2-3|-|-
TGTGCCAGCAGCTTAGCGCCCGGGGGGCCCTTGACAGATACGCAGTATTTT
CASSLAPGGPLTDTQYF
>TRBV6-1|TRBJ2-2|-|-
TGTGCCAGCAGGCAGGGATCCGCGAACACCGGGGAGCTGTTTTTT
CASRQGSANTGELFF
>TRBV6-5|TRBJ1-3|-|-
TGTGCCAGCAATCACCCTGGTGGAAACACCATATATTTT
CASNHPGGNTIYF
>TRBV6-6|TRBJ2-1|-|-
TGTGCCAGCAGTCCAACGTTCAATGGGGGTGAGCAGTTCTTC
CASSPTFNGGEQFF
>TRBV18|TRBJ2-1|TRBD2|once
TGTGCCAGCTCACCGCCGGGACTACCGAACAATGAGCAGTTCTTC
CASSPPGLPNNEQFF
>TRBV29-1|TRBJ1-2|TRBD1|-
TGCAGCGTAGGACAGGGCTCCTATGGCTACACCTTC
CSVGQGSYGYTF
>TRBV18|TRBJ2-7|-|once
TGTGCCAGCTCACCCCGGGACGGGGTCTACGAGCAGTACTTC
CASSPRDGVYEQYF
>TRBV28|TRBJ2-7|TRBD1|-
TGTGCCAGCAGTTTATTAGTGTTCGGGACAGGGGCTAACGAGCAGTACTTC
CASSLLVFGTGANEQYF
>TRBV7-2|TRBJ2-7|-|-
TGTGCCAGCAGCTCAAGAGACTACGAGCAGTACTTC
CASSSRDYEQYF
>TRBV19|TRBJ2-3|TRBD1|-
TGTGCCAGTAGTGCCGGGACAGGGGACAGAGATACGCAGTATTTT
CASSAGTGDRDTQYF
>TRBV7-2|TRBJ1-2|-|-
TGTGCCAGCAGCTCCTCCCAATATGGCTACACCTTC
CASSSSQYGYTF
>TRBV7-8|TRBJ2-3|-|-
TGTGCCAGCAGCTTGAACAGCCCGCCAGATACGCAGTATTTT
CASSLNSPPDTQYF
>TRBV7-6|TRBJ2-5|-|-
TGTGCCAGCAGCCGGGGAACCCAAGAGACCCAGTACTTC
CASSRGTQETQYF
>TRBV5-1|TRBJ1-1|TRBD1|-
TGCGCCAGCAGCTCCACCGGGACAGGGGCTGAAGCTTTCTTT
CASSSTGTGAEAFF
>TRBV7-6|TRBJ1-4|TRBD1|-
TGTGCCAGCAGCCCACGATCCGGGACAGGGAATGAAAAACTGTTTTTT
CASSPRSGTGNEKLFF
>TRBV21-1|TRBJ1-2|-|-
TGTGCCAGCAGGACGACCGACAGGTTTCACTATGGCTACACCTTC
CASRTTDRFHYGYTF
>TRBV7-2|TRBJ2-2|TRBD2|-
TGTGCCAGCAGCATCACTAGCGGGGGGGTAACCGGGGAGCTGTTTTTT
CASSITSGGVTGELFF